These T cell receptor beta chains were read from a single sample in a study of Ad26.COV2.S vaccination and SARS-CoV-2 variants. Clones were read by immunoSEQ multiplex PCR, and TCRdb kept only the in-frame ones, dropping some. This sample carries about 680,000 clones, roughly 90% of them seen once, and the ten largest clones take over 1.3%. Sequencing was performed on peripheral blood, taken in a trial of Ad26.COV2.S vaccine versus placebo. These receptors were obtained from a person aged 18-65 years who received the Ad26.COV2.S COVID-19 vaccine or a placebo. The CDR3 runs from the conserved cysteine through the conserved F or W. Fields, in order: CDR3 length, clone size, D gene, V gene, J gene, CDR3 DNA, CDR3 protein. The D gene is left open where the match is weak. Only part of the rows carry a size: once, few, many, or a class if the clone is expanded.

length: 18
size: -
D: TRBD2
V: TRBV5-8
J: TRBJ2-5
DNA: TGTGCCAGCAGCCTAGGACTAGCGGGGGGCGAGTACCAAGAGACCCAGTACTTC
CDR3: CASSLGLAGGEYQETQYF

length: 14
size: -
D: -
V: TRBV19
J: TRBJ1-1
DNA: TGTGCCAGTACCCCTTTGAGGGAGAGCACTGAAGCTTTCTTT
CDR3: CASTPLRESTEAFF

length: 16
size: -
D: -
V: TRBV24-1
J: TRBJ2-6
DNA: TGTGCCACCAGTGATCAGGACAGCTCTGGGGCCAACGTCCTGACTTTC
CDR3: CATSDQDSSGANVLTF

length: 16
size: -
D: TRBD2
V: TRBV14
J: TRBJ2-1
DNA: TGTGCCAGCAGCCATCAGACTAGCGGGAGGGCGGGTGAGCAGTTCTTC
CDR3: CASSHQTSGRAGEQFF

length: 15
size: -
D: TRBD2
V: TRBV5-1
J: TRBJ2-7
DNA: TGCGCCAGCAGCCCCGACGGACTAGCGAGGGACGAGCAGTACTTC
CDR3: CASSPDGLARDEQYF

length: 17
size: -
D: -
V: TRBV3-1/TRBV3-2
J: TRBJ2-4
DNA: TGTGCCAGCAGCCAAAAAGGACTGAACCTAGCCAAAAACATTCAGTACTTC
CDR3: CASSQKGLNLAKNIQYF

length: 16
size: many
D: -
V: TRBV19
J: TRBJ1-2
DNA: TGTGCCACTACCCCTCCGGACGGAAGAACTAACTATGGCTACACCTTC
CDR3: CATTPPDGRTNYGYTF

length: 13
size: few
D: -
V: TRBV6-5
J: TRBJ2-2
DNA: TGTGCCAGCAGTTACGGAGGGGGCGGGGAGCTGTTTTTT
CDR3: CASSYGGGGELFF

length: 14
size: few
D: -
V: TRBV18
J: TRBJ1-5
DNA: TGTGCCAGCTCAAGCCGCACAGAACCTCAGCCCCAGCATTTT
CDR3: CASSSRTEPQPQHF

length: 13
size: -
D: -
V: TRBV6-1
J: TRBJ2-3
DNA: TGTGCCAGCAGTGATTCCGGGGTAGATACGCAGTATTTT
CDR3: CASSDSGVDTQYF

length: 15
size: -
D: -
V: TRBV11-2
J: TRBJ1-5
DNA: TGTGCCAGCAGCTTAGGTGCAGATAGCAATCAGCCCCAGCATTTT
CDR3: CASSLGADSNQPQHF

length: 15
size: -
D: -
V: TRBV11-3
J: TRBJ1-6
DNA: TGTGCCAGCAGCTTAGATCCTACGCCCAATTCACCCCTCCACTTT
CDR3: CASSLDPTPNSPLHF

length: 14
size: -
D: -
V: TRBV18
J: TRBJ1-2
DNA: TGTGCCAGCTCACCAGCAGAGACTAACTATGGCTACACCTTC
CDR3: CASSPAETNYGYTF

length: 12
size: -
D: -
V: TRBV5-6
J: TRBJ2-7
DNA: TGTGCCAGCAAGGGGGGTTCCTACGAGCAGTACTTC
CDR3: CASKGGSYEQYF

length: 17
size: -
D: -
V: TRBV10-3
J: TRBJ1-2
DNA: TGTGCCATCAGTGAGCCGGGACTAGGAGCATACGGCTATGGCTACACCTTC
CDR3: CAISEPGLGAYGYGYTF

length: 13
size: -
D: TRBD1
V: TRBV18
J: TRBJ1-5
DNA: TGTGCCAGCTCACCGGGGACAGATCAGCCCCAGCATTTT
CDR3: CASSPGTDQPQHF

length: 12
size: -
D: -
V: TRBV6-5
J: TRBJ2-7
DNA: TGTGCCAGCAGGGACTATACCTACGAGCAGTACTTC
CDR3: CASRDYTYEQYF